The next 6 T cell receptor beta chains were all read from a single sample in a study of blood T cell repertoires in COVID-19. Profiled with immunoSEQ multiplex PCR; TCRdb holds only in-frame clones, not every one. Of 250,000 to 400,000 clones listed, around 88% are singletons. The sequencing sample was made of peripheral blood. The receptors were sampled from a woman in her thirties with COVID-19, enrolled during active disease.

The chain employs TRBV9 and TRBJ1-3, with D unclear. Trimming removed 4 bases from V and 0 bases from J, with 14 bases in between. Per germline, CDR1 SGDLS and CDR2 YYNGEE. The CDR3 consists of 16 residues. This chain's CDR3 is CASSLRRESSGNTIYF. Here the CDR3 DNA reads TGTGCCAGCAGCCTGAGACGGGAGTCCTCTGGAAACACCATATATTTT. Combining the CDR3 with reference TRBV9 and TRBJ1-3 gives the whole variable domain DSGVTQTPKHLITATGQRVTLRCSPRSGDLSVYWYQQSLDQGLQFLIQYYNGEERAKGNILERFSAQQFPDLHSELNLSSLELGDSALYFCASSLRRESSGNTIYFGEGSWLTVV.

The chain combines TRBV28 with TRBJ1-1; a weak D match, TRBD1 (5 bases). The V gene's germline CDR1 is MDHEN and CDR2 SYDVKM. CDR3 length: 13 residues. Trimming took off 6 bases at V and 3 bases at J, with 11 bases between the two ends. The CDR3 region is CASRPLGDTEAFF. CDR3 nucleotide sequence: TGTGCCAGCAGACCCCTAGGGGACACTGAAGCTTTCTTT. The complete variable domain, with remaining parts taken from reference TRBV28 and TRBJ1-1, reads DVKVTQSSRYLVKRTGEKVFLECVQDMDHENMFWYRQDPGLGLRLIYFSYDVKMKEKGDIPEGYSVSREKKERFSLILESASTNQTSMYLCASRPLGDTEAFFGQGTRLTVV.

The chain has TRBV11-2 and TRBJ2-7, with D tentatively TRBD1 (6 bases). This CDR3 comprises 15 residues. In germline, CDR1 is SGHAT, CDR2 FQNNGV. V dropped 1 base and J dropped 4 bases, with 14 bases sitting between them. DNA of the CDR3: TGTGCCAGCAGCTTAGGACAGGCACTGGTTTACGAGCAGTACTTC. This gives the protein CASSLGQALVYEQYF.

The DNA for the CDR3 is TGTGCCAGCAGCTTATCGGCAGGACAGCCCCAGCATTTT. Translation gives CASSLSAGQPQHF. The chain links TRBV7-9 to TRBJ1-5; no definite D call. The length of the CDR3 is 13 residues. Trimming took 2 bases from V and 7 from J, leaving 9 bases between them. Germline assignment: CDR1 SEHNR and CDR2 FQNEAQ (reference sequence).

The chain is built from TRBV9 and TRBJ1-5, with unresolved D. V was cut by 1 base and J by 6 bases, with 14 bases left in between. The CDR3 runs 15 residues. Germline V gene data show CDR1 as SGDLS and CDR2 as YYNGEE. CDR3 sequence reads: CASSVRGEVTQPQHF. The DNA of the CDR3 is TGTGCCAGCAGCGTACGCGGGGAGGTTACTCAGCCCCAGCATTTT. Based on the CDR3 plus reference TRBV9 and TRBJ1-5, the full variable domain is DSGVTQTPKHLITATGQRVTLRCSPRSGDLSVYWYQQSLDQGLQFLIQYYNGEERAKGNILERFSAQQFPDLHSELNLSSLELGDSALYFCASSVRGEVTQPQHFGDGTRLSIL.

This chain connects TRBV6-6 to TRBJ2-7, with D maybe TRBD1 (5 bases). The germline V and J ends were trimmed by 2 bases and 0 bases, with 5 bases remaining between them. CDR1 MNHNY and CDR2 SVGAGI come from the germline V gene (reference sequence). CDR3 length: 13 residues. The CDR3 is CASSYRGSYEQYV. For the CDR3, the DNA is TGTGCCAGCAGTTACAGGGGCTCCTACGAGCAGTACGTC.